This paragraph covers one TCR beta chain sequence. Its target is unknown. The PCR contained 60 Vbeta and 13 Jbeta primers. Clones were read by immunoSEQ multiplex PCR, and TCRdb kept only the in-frame ones, dropping some. Among around 190,000 clones, 70% to 75% were seen once, and the ten largest hold approximately 2.8%. Trimming cost V 2 bases and J 1 base, with 13 bases left between them. The CDR3 is made up of 16 amino acids. Looked up from germline, CDR1 is SGHRS and CDR2 is YFSETQ. The data derive from a study of cytomegalovirus exposure and HLA in healthy donors. Study results and limitations: In an earlier analysis, about 87% or about 30%: the productive usage of most TCR beta V segments.

The chain combines TRBV5-1 with TRBJ2-1; the D gene is possibly TRBD1 (5 bases). This receptor was identified in a woman between 25 and 40 years old in good health and CMV-seropositive. Material: PBMCs. The CDR3 spells CASSFGGAPSYNEQFF. CDR3 in DNA: TGCGCCAGCAGCTTCGGTGGGGCGCCGTCCTACAATGAGCAGTTCTTC.